The 16 T cell receptor beta chains listed next were all sequenced from one sample in a study of regulatory T cells in long-lasting Graves disease. Arm-PCR of CDR3 regions with iRepertoire HTBI primers generated TCR beta libraries. A single record per CDR3 protein comes from TCRdb applying MiXCR to the multiplex PCR reads. Altogether under 400,000 distinct CDR3 sequences are present, over 15% being singletons, with the ten largest covering less than 35%. As to time point: newly diagnosed GD, antithyroid drugs for less than 3 months. RNA from PBMCs was the source of the TCR library. These data were likewise used in another study, on T cells in Graves' hyperthyroidism and ophthalmopathy.

Sequencing was performed on peripheral blood mononuclear cells (PBMCs), taken at new diagnosis, from a patient treated with antithyroid drugs. These receptors were taken from a man aged 35 to 55 with Graves disease.

The CDR3: CASSPCRGADTQYF. The CDR3 coding sequence is TGTGCCAGCAGTCCTTGCCGGGGGGCAGATACGCAGTATTTT. The chain joins TRBV12-3 or TRBV12-4 to TRBJ2-3; 7 bases fit TRBD2. V lost 5 bases and J lost 4; bases outside the gene matches: 6. CDR3 length: 14 amino acids.

The rearrangement links TRBV7-8 to TRBJ2-2; 12 bases line up with TRBD1. The CDR3 is made up of 17 amino acids. CDR1 and CDR2 (germline): SGHVS, FQNEAQ. J was trimmed by 7 bases and V by 2 bases; bases with no gene match: 8. The CDR3 bases are TGTGCCAGCAGCTTATCCCGGGACAGGGGGCTTGTCGGGGAGCTGTTTTTT. It is translated as CASSLSRDRGLVGELFF.

This clonotype was counted many times. The V gene is TRBV15, the J gene TRBJ1-5; D perhaps matches TRBD1 (5 bases). V shed 0 bases and J shed 0 bases, with 9 bases lying between them. The germline V gene encodes CDR1 LNHNV and CDR2 YYDKDF (reference sequence). The CDR3 loop spans 16 amino acids. CDR3 loop: CATSREAGTSNQPQHF. The CDR3 DNA reads TGTGCCACCAGCAGAGAGGCAGGGACTAGCAATCAGCCCCAGCATTTT.

The gene calls are TRBV2 and TRBJ1-2; possible D gene TRBD1, 5 bases. With 5 bases removed from V and 3 bases from J, the gap between germline ends came to 13 bases. Germline CDR1 reads SNHLY; CDR2 reads FYNNEI. CDR3 size: 14 residues. The CDR3 region has the DNA TGTGCCAGCAGTTATAGGGGCCCAGACTATGGCTACACCTTC. This encodes CASSYRGPDYGYTF.

This clonotype has just a few counts. This chain uses TRBV4-1 with TRBJ1-5, with TRBD1 matching over 9 bases. Per the germline V gene, CDR1 is MGHRA and CDR2 is YSYEKL. This CDR3 is 17 amino acids long. The ends lost 3 bases at V and 2 bases at J; junction bases unmatched: 8. CDR3 protein: CASSHPQGAVGNQPQHF. CDR3 sequence (DNA): TGCGCCAGCAGCCACCCACAGGGGGCGGTGGGCAATCAGCCCCAGCATTTT.

This clonotype was counted a few times. This chain uses TRBV6-1 with TRBJ2-1; D may be TRBD2 (8 bases). The CDR3 sequence is 15 residues long. The germline V and J ends were trimmed by 3 bases and 6 bases, with 15 bases remaining between them. Germline CDR1 reads MNHNS; CDR2 reads SASEGT. The CDR3 loop is CASSETSEGANEQFF. CDR3 DNA sequence: TGTGCCAGCAGTGAGACTAGCGAGGGGGCCAATGAGCAGTTCTTC.

This clonotype was counted ten times or more. This chain links TRBV15 with TRBJ1-1; D uncertain. V was pared by 5 bases and J by 0 bases, with 4 bases between. CDR1 and CDR2 (germline): LNHNV, YYDKDF (reference sequence). The CDR3 contains 12 residues. The CDR3 here is CATSGMNTEAFF. The CDR3 DNA reads as TGTGCCACCAGCGGAATGAACACTGAAGCTTTCTTT.

Many counts were recorded for this clonotype. This chain links TRBV6-1 with TRBJ1-5, with 7 bases identical to TRBD1. The CDR3 length is 15 residues. Trimming at V came to 2 bases and at J to 2 bases, leaving 3 bases not matched to a gene. Germline lookup yields CDR1 MNHNS and CDR2 SASEGT. Here the CDR3 reads CASSERQGGNQPQHF. CDR3 nucleotides: TGTGCCAGCAGTGAAAGACAGGGCGGCAATCAGCCCCAGCATTTT.

The chain uses TRBV4-1 and TRBJ2-5, with TRBD2 matching 7 bases. There are 16 residues in the CDR3. Germline V gives CDR1 MGHRA, CDR2 YSYEKL. Trimming cost V 2 bases and J 5 bases; bases outside gene matches: 11. The CDR3 DNA reads as TGCGCCAGCAGCCAATTGGGGGGGGGAGGGGTCGAGACCCAGTACTTC. This translates into CASSQLGGGGVETQYF.

This clonotype was counted a few times. The V and J genes are TRBV28 and TRBJ2-1, with 12 bases that match TRBD2. Germline assignment: CDR1 MDHEN and CDR2 SYDVKM. V was clipped by 5 bases and J by 0 bases; unmatched bases: 8. This CDR3 comprises 18 residues. For the CDR3, the DNA is TGTGCCAGCAGTGACACTAGCGGGGGGACCAGCTCCTACAATGAGCAGTTCTTC. Amino acid sequence: CASSDTSGGTSSYNEQFF.

The V and J genes are TRBV7-6 and TRBJ1-2; tentatively, D is TRBD1 (5 bases). Germline-derived CDR1 and CDR2 are SGHVS and FNYEAQ. Trimming took 5 bases from V and 6 from J, leaving 16 bases between them. The CDR3 contains 14 residues. DNA for the CDR3: TGTGCCAGCAGCCTCTCCGGGACGCGGGATGGCTACACCTTC. This gives the protein CASSLSGTRDGYTF.

The rearrangement joins TRBV12-3 or TRBV12-4 to TRBJ2-3; a possible D gene is TRBD2 (5 bases). The V end lost 7 bases, the J end lost 4 bases, and 18 bases lay between the germline ends. The CDR3 is made up of 15 amino acids. As DNA, the CDR3 is TGTGCCAGCACCAAGGACTCCCTCGGGGCAGATACGCAGTATTTT. Translation: CASTKDSLGADTQYF.

Only a few counts were recorded for this clonotype. A much larger clone is a single base away; this may be a read error. The genes are TRBV5-1 and TRBJ2-1; tentative D call: TRBD1 (7 bases). Germline CDR1 SGHRS, CDR2 YFSETQ. The V end was cut by 4 bases, the J end by 2 bases, with 13 bases between. The CDR3 runs 15 residues. The CDR3 here is CASSAQGGPYNEQFF. As DNA, the CDR3 is TGCGCCAGCAGCGCCCAGGGGGGTCCCTACAATGAGCAGTTCTTC.

This clonotype appeared many times. V usage is TRBV12-3 or TRBV12-4 and J usage is TRBJ2-3; D is perhaps TRBD1 (6 bases). The CDR3 sequence is 15 residues long. V lost 3 bases and J 5 bases, leaving 15 bases between the germline ends. CDR3 sequence reads: CASSFRTGIGDTQYF. The CDR3 DNA sequence: TGTGCCAGCAGTTTTAGAACAGGGATCGGAGATACGCAGTATTTT.

The table lists this clonotype with many counts. The V call is TRBV30, the J call TRBJ1-1, with D unresolved. This CDR3 contains 14 residues. Trimming shortened V by 0 bases and J by 1 base, and 9 bases separated the two germline ends. From germline, CDR1 is GTSNPN and CDR2 SVGIG (reference sequence). The CDR3 sequence is CAWSVGLGNTEAFF. The CDR3 bases are TGTGCCTGGAGTGTGGGTTTGGGGAACACTGAAGCTTTCTTT. The full variable domain, rest sourced from reference TRBV30 and TRBJ1-1, is SQTIHQWPATLVQPVGSPLSLECTVEGTSNPNLYWYRQAAGRGLQLLFYSVGIGQISSEVPQNLSASRPQDRQFILSSKKLLLSDSGFYLCAWSVGLGNTEAFFGQGTRLTVV.

The chain has TRBV10-3 and TRBJ1-5; 7 nucleotides agree with TRBD1. There are 14 residues in the CDR3. Losses at the gene ends were 4 bases for V and 10 bases for J; bases not matched to a gene: 10. Per the germline V gene, CDR1 is ENHRY and CDR2 is SYGVKD. CDR3 residues: CAISAGDSLIPQHF. The CDR3 DNA reads as TGTGCCATCAGTGCGGGGGACAGCTTGATCCCCCAGCATTTT.